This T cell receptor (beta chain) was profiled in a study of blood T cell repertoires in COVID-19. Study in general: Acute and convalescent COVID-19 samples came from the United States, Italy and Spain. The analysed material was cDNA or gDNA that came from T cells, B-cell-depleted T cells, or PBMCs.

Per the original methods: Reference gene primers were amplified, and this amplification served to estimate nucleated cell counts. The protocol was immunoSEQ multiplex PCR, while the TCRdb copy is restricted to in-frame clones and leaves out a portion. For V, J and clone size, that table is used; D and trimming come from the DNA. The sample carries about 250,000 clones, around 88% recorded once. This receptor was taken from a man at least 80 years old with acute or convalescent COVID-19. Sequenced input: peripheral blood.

The CDR3 reads CATSDLRRKGVWTTSSYEQYF. The CDR3, as DNA: TGTGCCACCAGTGATTTGCGGAGAAAGGGGGTCTGGACAACGAGCTCCTACGAGCAGTACTTC. This sequence joins TRBV24-1 and TRBJ2-7, with D perhaps matching TRBD1 (6 bases). The CDR3 runs 21 residues. CDR1 KGHDR and CDR2 SFDVKD come from the germline V gene. The ends were cut back, 0 bases at V and 0 bases at J, with 26 bases in the middle.